Each of the 21 T cell receptor beta chains below was sequenced from the same sample in a study of cytomegalovirus exposure and HLA in healthy donors. Sequenced by immunoSEQ multiplex PCR; TCRdb stores in-frame clones only, minus some. Of 100,000 to 150,000 clones in the sample, around 94% were seen once. The source material was PBMCs. Every receptor here comes from a woman under 30 in good health and CMV-seronegative.

The V call is TRBV28, the J call TRBJ2-7, with 10 bases matching TRBD1. Germline assignment: CDR1 MDHEN and CDR2 SYDVKM. The CDR3 consists of 15 residues. V lost 3 bases, J lost 4 bases, and 6 bases stayed unmatched. CDR3 in amino acids: CASSLGTGDYYEQYF. Here the CDR3 DNA reads TGTGCCAGCAGTTTGGGGACAGGGGATTATTACGAGCAGTACTTC.

V is TRBV9 and J is TRBJ2-1; weak D call: TRBD1 (7 bases). Germline V CDR1 and CDR2: SGDLS, YYNGEE. The CDR3 length is 13 residues. Trimming stripped 3 bases from V and 7 bases from J, with 11 bases between. CDR3 DNA sequence: TGTGCCAGCAGCGGGGAGGACAGGAATGAGCAGTTCTTC. Translated: CASSGEDRNEQFF.

This chain uses TRBV30 with TRBJ1-5; TRBD1 agrees at 9 bases. Looked up from germline, CDR1 is GTSNPN and CDR2 is SVGIG (reference sequence). This CDR3 is built from 15 residues. The V gene end was trimmed by 2 bases and the J gene end by 4 bases; junction bases not matched to a gene: 6. CDR3 sequence: CAWSTGQGSNQPQHF. CDR3 in DNA: TGTGCCTGGAGTACAGGACAGGGGAGTAATCAGCCCCAGCATTTT.

This clone has a single count. The V and J genes are TRBV6-6 and TRBJ2-5; D perhaps matches TRBD1 (6 bases). V lost 4 bases and J 5 bases, leaving 17 bases between the germline ends. This CDR3 contains 15 residues. Looked up from germline, CDR1 is MNHNY and CDR2 is SVGAGI (reference sequence). The DNA of the CDR3 is TGTGCCAGCAGTTGGGGGCACCGGGGTATCGAGACCCAGTACTTC. It specifies CASSWGHRGIETQYF.

This chain connects TRBV27 to TRBJ2-2; 8 bases map to TRBD2. Germline V gene lookup returns CDR1 MNHEY and CDR2 SMNVEV (reference sequence). The CDR3 totals 19 residues. Trimming took 0 bases from V and 5 from J; bases not matched to a gene: 14. The DNA of the CDR3 is TGTGCCAGCAGTTTATCTCTGAGTAGCGGGGACGGTCTTACCGGGGAGCTGTTTTTT. It is translated as CASSLSLSSGDGLTGELFF.

This clone showed up just a few times. Other DNA variants within this sample encode the same CDR3. The gene calls are TRBV6-5 and TRBJ2-1; 7 bases are a match to TRBD2. With 3 bases clipped from V and 3 bases from J, the junction kept 5 bases outside the gene matches. The CDR3 runs to 15 residues. Germline V CDR1 and CDR2: MNHEY, SVGAGI. The chain's CDR3 is CASSYGASGYNEQFF. CDR3 bases: TGTGCCAGCAGTTATGGGGCTAGCGGCTACAATGAGCAGTTCTTC.

This CDR3 reads CASSLRDREKRTGELFF. The CDR3 bases are TGTGCCAGTAGCCTCCGGGACAGGGAAAAAAGGACCGGGGAGCTGTTTTTT. The chain joins TRBV19 to TRBJ2-2; 9 bases fit TRBD1. The germline gives CDR1 LNHDA, CDR2 SQIVND (reference sequence). The CDR3 spans 17 residues. V was pared by 6 bases and J by 5 bases, with 13 bases of the junction left unmatched.

This chain uses TRBV27 with TRBJ2-7; D may be TRBD1 (5 bases). V lost 2 bases to trimming and J lost 1 base, with 12 bases between them. The CDR3 is made up of 15 amino acids. The V gene's germline CDR1 is MNHEY and CDR2 SMNVEV (reference sequence). CDR3 region: CASSLLQAPSYEQYF. The CDR3 DNA reads TGTGCCAGCAGTTTACTACAGGCCCCTTCCTACGAGCAGTACTTC.

V gene TRBV29-1 combines with J gene TRBJ1-2; D is ambiguous. Germline CDR1 is SQVTM and CDR2 is ANQGSEA. The V end was cut by 5 bases, the J end by 6 bases, with 16 bases between. This CDR3 region has 13 residues. CDR3 nucleotides: TGCAGCGTTTCTCAACAGCAAACGGATGGCTACACCTTC. Encoded protein: CSVSQQQTDGYTF.

As concerns this clone: The junction and the germline gene differ at one end; a read error may be behind it. The V and J genes are TRBV7-7 and TRBJ2-3; perhaps D is TRBD1 or TRBD2 (5 bases each). The CDR3 extends over 13 amino acids. CDR1 and CDR2 from the germline V gene are SSHAT and FNYEAQ (reference sequence). CDR3 sequence: CASSLGERDTQYF. The CDR3 coding sequence is TGTGCTAGCAGCTTAGGGGAGCGGGATACGCAGTATTTT.

The rearrangement joins TRBV5-1 to TRBJ1-1; D possibly corresponds to TRBD1 (5 bases). Germline CDR1 is SGHRS and CDR2 is YFSETQ. V was shortened by 1 base and J by 3 bases, with 10 bases between the two germline ends. CDR3 size: 14 residues. The CDR3 here is CASSLLTGDTEAFF. The CDR3 DNA reads TGCGCCAGCAGCTTGCTCACGGGGGACACTGAAGCTTTCTTT.

A single count supports this clone. This CDR3 reads CASSLDPQGKLFF. CDR3 in DNA: TGTGCCAGCAGCTTAGACCCCCAGGGTAAACTGTTTTTT. This chain connects TRBV11-2 to TRBJ1-4, with a possible D match to TRBD1 (5 bases). Germline-derived CDR1 and CDR2 are SGHAT and FQNNGV. Trimming left V 0 bases short and J 11 bases short, with 10 bases between. The CDR3 is 13 amino acids.

The chain combines TRBV2 with TRBJ1-6; D may be TRBD1 (6 bases). Germline V gene sequence: CDR1 SNHLY, CDR2 FYNNEI. Trimming removed 4 bases from V and 5 bases from J, with 12 bases in between. The CDR3 contains 15 residues. The CDR3 protein is CASSASDSHNSPLHF. As DNA, the CDR3 is TGTGCCAGCAGTGCGTCGGACAGTCATAATTCACCCCTCCACTTT.

V is TRBV4-1 and J is TRBJ1-4; 9 bases match TRBD1. Germline lookup yields CDR1 MGHRA and CDR2 YSYEKL. Trimming removed 4 bases from V and 9 bases from J; junction bases left unmatched: 9. This CDR3 contains 15 residues. The DNA of the CDR3 is TGCGCCAGCAGCCTGGGACAGGGACCTAACCAAAAACTGTTTTTT. Protein sequence: CASSLGQGPNQKLFF.

This chain links TRBV5-6 with TRBJ1-2; 7 bases match TRBD1. CDR1 is SGHDT and CDR2 is YYEEEE in the germline V gene. The CDR3 runs 13 residues. Trimming at V came to 0 bases and at J to 8 bases, leaving 4 bases not matched to a gene. CDR3: CASSLVEGAGYTF. In DNA form, the CDR3 reads TGTGCCAGCAGCTTGGTTGAGGGGGCCGGCTACACCTTC.

The chain links TRBV9 to TRBJ2-7; 11 bases align to TRBD2. V was clipped by 2 bases and J by 3 bases; unmatched bases: 4. Germline CDR1 and CDR2: SGDLS and YYNGEE. The CDR3 runs to 15 residues. In nucleotides, the CDR3 is TGTGCCAGCAGCGTGTTAGCGGGAGGGGGCTACGAGCAGTACTTC. It encodes CASSVLAGGGYEQYF. Drawing the rest from reference TRBV9 and TRBJ2-7, the complete variable domain is DSGVTQTPKHLITATGQRVTLRCSPRSGDLSVYWYQQSLDQGLQFLIQYYNGEERAKGNILERFSAQQFPDLHSELNLSSLELGDSALYFCASSVLAGGGYEQYFGPGTRLTVT.

V usage is TRBV6-6 and J usage is TRBJ2-3; D is possibly TRBD1 (5 bases). CDR1 and CDR2 (germline): MNHNY, SVGAGI (reference sequence). Trimming shortened V by 6 bases and J by 2 bases, and 15 bases separated the two germline ends. The CDR3 covers 15 residues. In nucleotides, the CDR3 is TGTGCCAGCAGCCCGACAGCTACTACCACAGATACGCAGTATTTT. Protein sequence: CASSPTATTTDTQYF.

The chain has TRBV6-6 and TRBJ2-3, with D unresolved. The CDR3 spans 14 residues. Trimming stripped 8 bases from V and 0 bases from J, with 12 bases between. Germline lookup yields CDR1 MNHNY and CDR2 SVGAGI (reference sequence). The DNA of the CDR3 is TGTGCCAGCCGCTCTAGGCCTAGCACAGATACGCAGTATTTT. Protein product: CASRSRPSTDTQYF.

The chain joins TRBV6-5 to TRBJ1-2, with 9 bases matching TRBD1. This CDR3 has 14 amino acids. Germline CDR1 reads MNHEY; CDR2 reads SVGAGI. J was trimmed by 7 bases and V by 6 bases; bases with no gene match: 9. CDR3 in amino acids: CASRRDRGGGGYTF. The CDR3 DNA is TGTGCCAGCAGACGCGACAGGGGGGGCGGTGGCTACACCTTC.

The chain couples TRBV4-1 to TRBJ2-7; 7 bases fit TRBD1. The CDR3 sequence is 15 residues long. J gave up 4 bases and V 5 bases, and 11 bases lay outside the gene matches. Germline V gene lookup returns CDR1 MGHRA and CDR2 YSYEKL. CDR3 residues: CASSSSYRGSYEQYF. The CDR3 DNA follows: TGCGCCAGCAGCAGCTCCTACAGGGGATCTTACGAGCAGTACTTC.

CDR3 sequence (DNA): TGTGCCTGGTCCAGGGGGCATGGCTACACCTTC. Translation: CAWSRGHGYTF. This sequence joins TRBV30 and TRBJ1-2; 8 nucleotides match TRBD1. J lost 6 bases, V lost 5 bases, and 2 bases had no gene match. CDR3 length: 11 residues. The germline V gene has CDR1 GTSNPN and CDR2 SVGIG (reference sequence).